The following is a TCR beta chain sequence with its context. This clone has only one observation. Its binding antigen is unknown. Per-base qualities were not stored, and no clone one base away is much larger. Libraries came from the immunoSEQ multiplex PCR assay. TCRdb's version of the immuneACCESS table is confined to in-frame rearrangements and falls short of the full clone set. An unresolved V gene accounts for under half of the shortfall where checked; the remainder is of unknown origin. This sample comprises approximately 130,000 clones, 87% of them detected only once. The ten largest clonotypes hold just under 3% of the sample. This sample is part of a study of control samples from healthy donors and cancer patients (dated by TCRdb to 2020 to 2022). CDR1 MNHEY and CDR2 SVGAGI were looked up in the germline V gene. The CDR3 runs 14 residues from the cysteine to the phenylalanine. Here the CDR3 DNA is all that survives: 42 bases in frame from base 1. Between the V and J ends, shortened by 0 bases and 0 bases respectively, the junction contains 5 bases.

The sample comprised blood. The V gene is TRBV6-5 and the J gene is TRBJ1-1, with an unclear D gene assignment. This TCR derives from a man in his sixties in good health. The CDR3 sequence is CASSYSQMNTEAFF. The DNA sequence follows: TGTGCCAGCAGTTACTCCCAGATGAACACTGAAGCTTTCTTT.